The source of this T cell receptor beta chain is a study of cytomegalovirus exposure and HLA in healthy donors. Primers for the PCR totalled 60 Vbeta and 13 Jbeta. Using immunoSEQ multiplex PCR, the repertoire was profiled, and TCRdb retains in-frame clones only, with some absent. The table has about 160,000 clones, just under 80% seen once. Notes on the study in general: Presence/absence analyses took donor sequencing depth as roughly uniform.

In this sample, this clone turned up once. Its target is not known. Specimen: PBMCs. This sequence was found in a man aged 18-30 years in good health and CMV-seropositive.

CDR3 sequence: CASRTTGEAFF. CDR3 sequence (DNA): TGTGCCAGTAGGACGACAGGGGAGGCTTTCTTT. The chain uses TRBV19 and TRBJ1-1, with 8 bases matching TRBD1. The V gene's germline CDR1 is LNHDA and CDR2 SQIVND (reference sequence). V was pared by 6 bases and J by 11 bases, with 5 bases of the junction left unmatched. CDR3 length: 11 amino acids.